This is a list of T cell receptor beta chains from one sample in a study of blood T cells in healthy people across ages. One entry per CDR3 protein results from TCRdb running MiXCR on the 5' RACE reads. The sample consists of around 1,600,000 distinct CDR3 sequences, approximately 43% of them appearing once. The sequencing input was blood. The receptors shown here come from a woman between 18 and 29 years old in good health. Both conserved end residues are part of each CDR3.

J	V	length	CDR3
TRBJ2-7	TRBV20-1	14	CSARDRRAIYEQYF
-	TRBV7-9	15	CASSPRGHRTYEQYF
TRBJ2-3	TRBV12-3/TRBV12-4	17	CASSLEFSGITTDTQYF
TRBJ1-2	TRBV7-6	15	CASSNRTGRHYGYTF
TRBJ1-1	TRBV7-9	14	CASSLGANAKRAFF
TRBJ2-1	TRBV7-3	14	CASTTGQPYNEQFF
TRBJ1-1	TRBV30	11	CAWSVGEEAFF
TRBJ2-3	TRBV6-5	13	CASSYGRGDTQYF
TRBJ2-3	TRBV29-1	11	CSALLPDTQYF
TRBJ2-7	TRBV9	13	CASSGTGFNEQYF
TRBJ2-7	TRBV4-2	14	CASSQEDSTYEQYF
TRBJ1-5	TRBV24-1	13	CATSAGAFQPQHF
TRBJ2-3	TRBV4-2	15	CASSQEQGAGDTQYF
TRBJ2-3	TRBV3-1	16	CASSHAAGESTDTQYF
TRBJ2-1	TRBV12-3/TRBV12-4	13	CASSAGTLNEQFF
TRBJ1-1	TRBV2	11	CASRGGTEAFF
TRBJ2-6	TRBV6-5	18	CASSYSSGTISGANVLTF
TRBJ1-4	TRBV27	12	CASGRGNEKLFF
TRBJ2-7	TRBV20-1	14	CSAKSAVSSYEQYF
TRBJ1-5	TRBV28	16	CASSLAWQGRGQPQHF
TRBJ1-2	TRBV10-3	12	CAVQGGYYGYTF
TRBJ1-1	TRBV6-5	15	CASSSPGPSVAEAFF
TRBJ1-2	TRBV7-9	16	CASSLAIGRGSYGYTF
TRBJ2-1	TRBV21-1	16	CASRPGAWVIVDEQFF
TRBJ1-1	TRBV28	12	CASKTQHTEAFF
TRBJ2-7	TRBV9	15	CASNTGTRGTYEQYF
TRBJ1-1	TRBV29-1	13	CSVVGNSGTEAFF
TRBJ2-7	TRBV4-3	16	CASSPNAGGPSYEQYF
TRBJ2-7	TRBV12-3/TRBV12-4	13	CASSLGVLGEQYF
TRBJ1-5	TRBV28	16	CASSPSGTGEYQPQHF
TRBJ2-4	TRBV7-2	13	CASSLLGENIQYF
TRBJ2-3	TRBV6-1	13	CASSEAWGDTQYF
TRBJ1-6	TRBV7-9	14	CASRTTGGNSPLHF
TRBJ2-1	TRBV27	13	CASSPGRNNEQFF
TRBJ1-1	TRBV3-1	16	CASSQGGGLVNTEAFF
TRBJ2-1	TRBV7-2	14	CASSFRTANNEQFF
TRBJ2-7	TRBV20-1	10	CSATRDEQYF
TRBJ1-2	TRBV20-1	16	CSARPGQGPPRYGYTF
TRBJ1-2	TRBV12-3/TRBV12-4	14	CASRSLGQGKGYTF
TRBJ2-5	TRBV24-1	15	CATSDQRDIQETQYF
TRBJ2-5	TRBV11-1	15	CASSFGTLRKETQYF
TRBJ2-7	TRBV28	15	CASSQTSPPSYEQYF
TRBJ1-1	TRBV6-6	13	CASSYSRDAEAFF
-	TRBV6-5	13	CASSDSEQYEQYF
TRBJ1-6	TRBV7-2	15	CASRNVRGENSPLHF
TRBJ1-1	TRBV29-1	12	CSANDGPEMAFF
TRBJ1-2	TRBV27	12	CASRDPGSGYTF
TRBJ2-3	TRBV4-3	15	CASSQRAPGTDTQYF
TRBJ2-3	TRBV27	17	CASSKRLAGFTLGTQYF
TRBJ2-3	TRBV12-3/TRBV12-4	14	CASSFSEETDTQYF
TRBJ2-5	TRBV18	14	CASSPPSEEETQYF
TRBJ1-2	TRBV28	14	CASSVLGPTYGYTF
TRBJ2-1	TRBV28	16	CASSLGLAGSGNEQFF
TRBJ1-2	TRBV7-2	16	CASSSPGRPGDYGYTF
TRBJ1-1	TRBV18	17	CASSPLDSRPVNTEAFF
TRBJ2-1	TRBV29-1	14	CSVESRVAYNEQFF
TRBJ2-7	TRBV7-2	13	CASYKGPSYEQYF
TRBJ1-5	TRBV6-2/TRBV6-3	16	CASSPFRQVGNQPQHF
TRBJ2-5	TRBV3-1	17	CASSQSLRGHHQETQYF
TRBJ2-7	TRBV10-3	13	CERGRLGSYEQYF